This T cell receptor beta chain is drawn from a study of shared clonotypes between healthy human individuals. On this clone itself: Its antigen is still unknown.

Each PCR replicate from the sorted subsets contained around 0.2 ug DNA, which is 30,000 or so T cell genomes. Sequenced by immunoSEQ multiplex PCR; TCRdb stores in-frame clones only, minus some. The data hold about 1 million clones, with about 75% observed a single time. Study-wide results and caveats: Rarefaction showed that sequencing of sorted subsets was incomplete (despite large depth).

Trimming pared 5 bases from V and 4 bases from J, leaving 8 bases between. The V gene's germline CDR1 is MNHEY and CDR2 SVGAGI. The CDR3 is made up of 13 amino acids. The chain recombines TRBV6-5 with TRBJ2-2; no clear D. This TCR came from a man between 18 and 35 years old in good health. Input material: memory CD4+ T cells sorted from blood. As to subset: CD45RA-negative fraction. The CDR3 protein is CASSRTSTGELFF. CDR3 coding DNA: TGTGCCAGCAGTCGCACCTCCACCGGGGAGCTGTTTTTT.